These 21 T cell receptor beta chains were all obtained from the same sample, sequenced in a study of control samples from healthy donors and cancer patients. Using immunoSEQ multiplex PCR, the repertoire was profiled, and TCRdb retains in-frame clones only, with some absent. This table has 130,000 or so clones, approximately 92% appearing once. Source material: blood. The source is a woman aged 45-65 years in good health.

This clone was found a few times. V gene TRBV5-4 combines with J gene TRBJ1-5; possibly TRBD1 for D (5 bases). Trimming shortened V by 3 bases and J by 5 bases, and 12 bases separated the two germline ends. CDR3 length: 14 amino acids. Germline V gene data show CDR1 as SGHNT and CDR2 as YYREEE (reference sequence). CDR3 sequence reads: CASSYNGAYQPQHF. DNA of the CDR3: TGTGCCAGCAGCTATAATGGGGCGTATCAGCCCCAGCATTTT.

This clone turned up a few times. This chain joins TRBV6-1 and TRBJ1-5; D is perhaps TRBD1 (6 bases). Between the trimmed V and J ends, which lost 2 bases and 7 bases, there was a span of 12 bases. Per germline, CDR1 MNHNS and CDR2 SASEGT. The CDR3 has 14 amino acids. Here the CDR3 DNA reads TGTGCCAGCAGTGAATGGGGGGCAGAACAGCCCCAGCATTTT. Amino acid sequence: CASSEWGAEQPQHF.

This clone was counted a single time. The J gene is TRBJ1-5, the V gene TRBV6-5; 8 bases match TRBD1. CDR1 MNHEY and CDR2 SVGAGI come from the germline V gene. This CDR3 spans 14 amino acids. With 6 bases clipped from V and 5 bases from J, the junction kept 6 bases outside the gene matches. The CDR3 sequence: CASSLTGAYQPQHF. The CDR3 DNA follows: TGTGCCAGCAGCTTGACAGGGGCTTATCAGCCCCAGCATTTT.

The J gene is TRBJ2-1, the V gene TRBV4-2, with 11 bases identical to TRBD2. This CDR3 has 17 residues. J lost 5 bases, V lost 0 bases, and 6 bases had no gene match. CDR1 is LGHNA and CDR2 is YNFKEQ in the germline V gene. This chain's CDR3 is CASSQEAGTSGNNEQFF. DNA of the CDR3: TGTGCCAGCAGCCAAGAAGCGGGGACTAGCGGTAACAATGAGCAGTTCTTC.

This chain uses TRBV2 with TRBJ1-6; D gene unclear. CDR1 is SNHLY, CDR2 FYNNEI, per germline. Trimming stripped 2 bases from V and 5 bases from J, with 16 bases between. The CDR3 has 17 amino acids. CDR3 loop: CASSESGSALNNSPLHF. CDR3 nucleotides: TGTGCCAGCAGTGAATCTGGTTCCGCGTTGAATAATTCACCCCTCCACTTT.

This clone was detected once. The chain joins TRBV20-1 to TRBJ2-5; 12 bases line up with TRBD2. V gave up 3 bases and J gave up 5 bases; unmatched junction bases: 7. Germline values: CDR1 DFQATT, CDR2 SNEGSKA (reference sequence). The CDR3 sequence is 15 residues long. The CDR3 region is CSASSSGGAVETQYF. DNA of the CDR3: TGCAGTGCTAGTTCTAGCGGGGGGGCGGTGGAGACCCAGTACTTC.

Only one count was recorded for this clone. The chain couples TRBV7-2 to TRBJ1-1; D not resolved. The V end was cut by 2 bases, the J end by 4 bases, with 5 bases between. The CDR3 has 12 residues. Germline lookup yields CDR1 SGHTA and CDR2 FQGNSA. CDR3 region: CASSLFFTEAFF. CDR3 bases: TGTGCCAGCAGCTTATTTTTCACTGAAGCTTTCTTT.

The V call is TRBV15, the J call TRBJ2-7, with 9 bases identical to TRBD2. V trimming: 6 bases; J trimming: 0 bases; junction bases outside the gene matches: 3. The germline V gene has CDR1 LNHNV and CDR2 YYDKDF (reference sequence). This CDR3 region has 14 residues. The DNA of the CDR3 is TGTGCCACCAGAGCAGCGGGAGGCTCCTACGAGCAGTACTTC. It specifies CATRAAGGSYEQYF. Using reference TRBV15 and TRBJ2-7 for the parts outside the CDR3, the full variable domain is DAMVIQNPRYQVTQFGKPVTLSCSQTLNHNVMYWYQQKSSQAPKLLFHYYDKDFNNEADTPDNFQSRRPNTSFCFLDIRSPGLGDTAMYLCATRAAGGSYEQYFGPGTRLTVT.

The J gene is TRBJ2-1, the V gene TRBV11-3; 13 bases align to TRBD2. The V segment lost 0 bases and the J segment 7 bases; nucleotides outside the gene matches: 6. The germline V gene has CDR1 SGHNT and CDR2 YENEEA. The CDR3 has 17 residues. CDR3 amino acids: CASSLDGGLAGDNEQFF. DNA of the CDR3: TGTGCCAGCAGCTTAGATGGAGGACTAGCGGGAGATAATGAGCAGTTCTTC. Full variable domain (rest looked up from reference TRBV11-3 and TRBJ2-1): EAGVVQSPRYKIIEKKQPVAFWCNPISGHNTLYWYLQNLGQGPELLIRYENEEAVDDSQLPKDRFSAERLKGVDSTLKIQPAELGDSAVYLCASSLDGGLAGDNEQFFGPGTRLTVL.

The genes are TRBV2 and TRBJ1-1; TRBD1 is a possible D gene (5 bases). CDR3 length: 11 amino acids. V was cut by 2 bases and J by 11 bases, with 9 bases left in between. Germline V gene sequence: CDR1 SNHLY, CDR2 FYNNEI. The DNA of the CDR3 is TGTGCCAGCAGTGAACCCAGGGTTGCTTTCTTT. Translated: CASSEPRVAFF.

This sequence joins TRBV12-3 or TRBV12-4 and TRBJ1-2, with a tentative D call TRBD1 (5 bases). V gave up 1 base and J gave up 7 bases, with 10 bases separating them. The CDR3 runs 13 residues. The CDR3 reads CASSLVEGSGYTF. DNA for the CDR3: TGTGCCAGCAGTTTAGTGGAGGGGAGTGGCTACACCTTC.

The V and J genes are TRBV29-1 and TRBJ2-3, with TRBD2 matching 7 bases. Per the germline V gene, CDR1 is SQVTM and CDR2 is ANQGSEA. This CDR3 comprises 14 residues. The ends lost 4 bases at V and 6 bases at J; junction bases unmatched: 10. CDR3 residues: CSVVPAPGGDTQYF. In DNA form, the CDR3 reads TGCAGCGTTGTTCCGGCCCCGGGAGGCGATACGCAGTATTTT.

This chain links TRBV12-5 with TRBJ2-5, with D possibly being TRBD1 or TRBD2 (6 bases each). Germline lookup yields CDR1 LGHNT and CDR2 FRNRAP. The CDR3 loop spans 16 amino acids. The germline V and J ends were trimmed by 7 bases and 5 bases, with 23 bases remaining between them. The chain's CDR3 is CASALQRGTLGETQYF. CDR3 bases: TGTGCTAGTGCCCTTCAGAGGGGGACTCTAGGCGAGACCCAGTACTTC.

The CDR3 here is CASTQGREGHEQYF. The CDR3 DNA reads TGTGCCAGCACCCAGGGCCGGGAGGGCCACGAGCAGTACTTC. The chain couples TRBV5-6 to TRBJ2-7; 8 positions agree with TRBD2. This CDR3 comprises 14 residues. V lost 6 bases to trimming and J lost 5 bases; unmatched junction nucleotides: 10. Germline CDR1 is SGHDT and CDR2 is YYEEEE.

The gene calls are TRBV19 and TRBJ2-7; tentatively, D is TRBD1 (6 bases). Germline V gene data show CDR1 as LNHDA and CDR2 as SQIVND (reference sequence). This CDR3 has 14 amino acids. Trimming took off 6 bases at V and 0 bases at J, with 12 bases between the two ends. The CDR3 nucleotides are TGTGCCAGTAGGGACAGAGGAAGCTCCTACGAGCAGTACTTC. It is translated as CASRDRGSSYEQYF.

The rearrangement uses TRBV30 and TRBJ1-1; D unresolved. The CDR3 totals 12 residues. V lost 0 bases, J lost 7 bases, and 9 bases lay in between. Germline values: CDR1 GTSNPN, CDR2 SVGIG (reference sequence). The CDR3 spells CAWSVTGIEAFF. The DNA for the CDR3 is TGTGCCTGGAGTGTAACGGGGATTGAAGCTTTCTTT.

The CDR3 protein is CASRGQGRSSPLHF. CDR3 bases: TGTGCCAGCAGGGGGCAAGGGCGGAGTTCACCCCTCCACTTT. The chain uses TRBV28 and TRBJ1-6; perhaps TRBD1 as D (5 bases). The germline V and J ends were trimmed by 6 bases and 9 bases, with 15 bases remaining between them. CDR3 length: 14 residues. Germline V gives CDR1 MDHEN, CDR2 SYDVKM.

The chain links TRBV7-2 to TRBJ2-5, with D perhaps matching TRBD1 or TRBD2 (6 bases each). The germline V and J ends were trimmed by 7 bases and 5 bases, with 17 bases remaining between them. The germline V gene encodes CDR1 SGHTA and CDR2 FQGNSA. There are 14 residues in the CDR3. Written as DNA, the CDR3 is TGTGCCAGCACTAAAAGGGGGAGCGGGGAGACCCAGTACTTC. It encodes CASTKRGSGETQYF.

This chain uses TRBV12-3 or TRBV12-4 with TRBJ1-6; tentative D call: TRBD1 (6 bases). V was pared by 4 bases and J by 17 bases, with 15 bases between. The CDR3 runs to 12 residues. The CDR3 DNA reads as TGTGCCAGCAGTTACTCAGGGGTCCTAGTCCACTTT. Translating gives CASSYSGVLVHF.

The J gene is TRBJ1-2, the V gene TRBV27; D perhaps matches TRBD1 (6 bases). V dropped 5 bases and J dropped 5 bases, with 15 bases sitting between them. Germline CDR1 reads MNHEY; CDR2 reads SMNVEV (reference sequence). The CDR3 contains 14 residues. This CDR3 reads CASSAGVWLYGYTF. The CDR3 nucleotides read TGTGCCAGCAGTGCAGGGGTCTGGTTATATGGCTACACCTTC.

The genes are TRBV12-3 or TRBV12-4 and TRBJ2-1; a possible D gene is TRBD1 (5 bases). V dropped 6 bases and J dropped 7 bases, with 13 bases sitting between them. CDR3 length: 13 amino acids. In nucleotides, the CDR3 is TGTGCCAGCAGACAGGCGGAGAGGAATGAGCAGTTCTTC. Protein product: CASRQAERNEQFF.